This T cell receptor beta chain is drawn from a study of early T cells in non-severe SARS-CoV-2 infection. Study-wide context: Sequenced bulk RNA came from whole blood that was unsorted, and chains were unpaired.

Unique molecular identifiers (one per individual cDNA molecule) were attached. TCRdb passed the 5' RACE reads through MiXCR, listing each CDR3 protein once. Found here are 100,000 to 140,000 distinct CDR3 sequences, more than 9.5% of them singletons; the top ten hold approximately 6.9%. This clonotype was seen more than once but under ten times. CDR3 length: 11 residues. With 7 bases clipped from V and 3 bases from J, the junction kept 2 bases outside the gene matches. CDR1 and CDR2 from the germline V gene are SQVTM and ANQGSEA. The specimen sequenced was whole blood. The rearrangement uses TRBV29-1 and TRBJ1-2, with 7 bases that match TRBD1. This clonotype was sampled from an adult who was a healthcare worker with PCR-confirmed SARS-CoV-2 infection or an uninfected control (not recorded which). The CDR3: CSGQGDYGYTF. The CDR3 bases are TGCAGCGGGCAGGGGGACTATGGCTACACCTTC.